This TCR beta chain was recorded in a study of T cell clones after liver transplantation. Method: immunoSEQ multiplex PCR; TCRdb's copy keeps in-frame clones and lacks some. In the table there are 70,000 to 85,000 clones, 75% to 85% of which are singletons. Trimming took 2 bases from V and 1 from J; bases not matched to a gene: 5. The CDR3 extends over 18 amino acids. Germline loops: CDR1 SGHRS, CDR2 YFSETQ. The sample consisted of CD4+ T cells from blood, taken before liver transplant. The chain links TRBV5-1 to TRBJ2-6; 11 bases match TRBD1. The receptor's source is a human donor who received a liver transplant. CDR3 sequence (DNA): TGCGCCAGCAGCTTAAACGGACAGGGGGCTTCTGGGGCCAACGTCCTGACTTTC. This codes for CASSLNGQGASGANVLTF.